The sequence of this T cell receptor (beta chain) was determined in a study of OX40 agonist ivuxolimab in advanced cancers. About the research overall: A diagnosis of hepatocellular carcinoma, melanoma, renal cell or head and neck cancer was present in dose-escalation patients. Regarding the study as a whole: The study observed clonal expansion of CD4+ and CD8+ blood T cells by week 6 at 0.1 to 3.0 mg/kg. Some nonresponders also had low normalized T-cell clonal expansion.

The sample holds one count of this clone. Antigen: not known. J gave up 3 bases and V 4 bases, and 5 bases lay outside the gene matches. The CDR3 is 15 residues long. Per germline, CDR1 SGHTA and CDR2 FQGNSA. The table came from immunoSEQ multiplex PCR; TCRdb's copy has only in-frame clones and leaves some out. Of tens of thousands of clones detected, around 80% appear once; the ten largest clones hold about 0.44%. The receptor's source is an adult with an advanced solid tumor such as melanoma, head and neck, liver or kidney cancer. The sequenced sample was CD4+ or CD8+ T cells sorted from blood, obtained in a trial of the OX40 agonist ivuxolimab. V and J are TRBV7-2 and TRBJ2-1, with 8 positions matching TRBD1. CDR3: CASSSGQGDYNEQFF. The CDR3 DNA sequence: TGTGCCAGCAGCTCCGGACAGGGAGACTACAATGAGCAGTTCTTC.